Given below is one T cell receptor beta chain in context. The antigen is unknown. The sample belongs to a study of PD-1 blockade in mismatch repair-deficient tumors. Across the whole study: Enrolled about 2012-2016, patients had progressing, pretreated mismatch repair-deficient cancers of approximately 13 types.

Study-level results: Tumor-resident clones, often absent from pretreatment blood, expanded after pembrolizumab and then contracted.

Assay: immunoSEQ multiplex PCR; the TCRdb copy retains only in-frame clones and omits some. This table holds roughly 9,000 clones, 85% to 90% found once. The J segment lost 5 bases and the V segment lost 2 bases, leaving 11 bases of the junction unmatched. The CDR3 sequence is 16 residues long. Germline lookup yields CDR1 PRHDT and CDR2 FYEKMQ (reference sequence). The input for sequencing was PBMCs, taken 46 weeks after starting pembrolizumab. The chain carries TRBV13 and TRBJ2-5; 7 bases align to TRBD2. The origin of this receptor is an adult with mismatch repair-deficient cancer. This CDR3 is CASSLMASGVGETQYF. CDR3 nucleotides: TGTGCCAGCAGCTTAATGGCTAGCGGAGTGGGGGAGACCCAGTACTTC.